This T cell receptor (beta chain) was recovered during a study of vaccination and CD4 T cells after COVID-19. The wider study: Timing of post-vaccine sample collection was a median about 76 days after dose two, with a range of 14 to 241.

Sequenced with the Oncomine TCR Beta short-read assay was DNA taken from cultured CD4+ T cells. Via MiXCR, TCRdb re-called the PCR reads, giving one row per CDR3 protein. Here the sample spans fewer than 25,000 distinct CDR3 sequences, around 49% being singletons. Specified treatment: approximately 11-day PBMC culture with coronavirus spike peptide pools or control peptides (ViraFEST assay). Positive PCR results dated from March to December 2020, before the US Alpha, Beta and Delta variants. The sample holds a few counts of this clonotype. Its antigen is not identified. Study conclusions and caveats: Apart from involving relatively few convalescent patients, the work omitted early post-infection timepoints.

The germline gives CDR1 LNHDA, CDR2 SQIVND (reference sequence). The CDR3 runs to 13 residues. The V gene lost 5 bases and the J gene lost 8 bases, with 12 bases spanning the gap. J is TRBJ2-2 and V is TRBV19; the D gene is possibly TRBD1 (7 bases). Sequenced sample: CD4+ T cells from blood, cultured in vitro. The TCR was taken from a human donor who had recovered from COVID-19. The CDR3 bases are TGTGCCAGTAGTCGGAGGGGGCAAGGGGAGCTGTTTTTT. It translates to CASSRRGQGELFF.